This T cell receptor (beta chain) was documented in a study of CD8 T cells in cerebrospinal fluid in Alzheimer's disease. This clonotype is medium-sized (0.01 to 0.1%) by frequency. The CDR3 loop spans 16 amino acids. Germline values: CDR1 SGHDN, CDR2 FVKESK. TCRdb reprocessed the 10x single-cell sequencing reads, with one entry per CDR3 protein and no DNA. The table gives over a thousand distinct CDR3 sequences; the top ten clones make up 9.6% of it. V gene TRBV14 combines with J gene TRBJ2-7. The material sequenced was cerebrospinal fluid. The sequence was collected from a human donor in good health. CDR3 sequence: CASSQEFHINAYEQYF. The full variable domain, in which reference TRBV14 and TRBJ2-7 provide the parts outside the CDR3, is EAGVTQFPSHSVIEKGQTVTLRCDPISGHDNLYWYRRVMGKEIKFLLHFVKESKQDESGMPNNRFLAERTGGTYSTLKVQPAELEDSGVYFCASSQEFHINAYEQYFGPGTRLTVT.